The 8 T cell receptor beta chains presented below share a single source sample, sequenced in a study of monozygotic twins with inflammatory bowel disease. For each CDR3 protein, TCRdb gives one entry from its re-call of the 5' RACE reads, without DNA. The sample data list more than 110,000 distinct CDR3 sequences. Sequenced material: blood. The source is a human donor with ulcerative colitis or Crohn's disease, or a healthy co-twin of an affected twin (not recorded which).

The CDR3 loop is CASSLDRVVSSYEQYF. The chain carries TRBV5-1 and TRBJ2-7. The germline V gene encodes CDR1 SGHRS and CDR2 YFSETQ. CDR3 length: 16 amino acids.

J is TRBJ2-1 and V is TRBV19; the TRBD2 assignment by TCRdb is unverifiable without DNA. This CDR3 has 15 residues. The germline V gene has CDR1 LNHDA and CDR2 SQIVND (reference sequence). The CDR3 sequence: CASSIKASGYNEQFF.

The V and J genes are TRBV28 and TRBJ2-7; TCRdb lists TRBD2, though no DNA is available to test this call. CDR3 length equals 13 residues. Germline CDR1 and CDR2: MDHEN and SYDVKM. CDR3 residues: CASRLGRAVEQYF.

This chain connects TRBV7-3 to TRBJ2-7; TCRdb's assignment of TRBD2 cannot be checked, as there is no DNA. This CDR3 comprises 15 residues. Germline-derived CDR1 and CDR2 are SGHTA and FQGTGA. CDR3 amino acids: CASSLMAGGWNEQYF.

The chain recombines TRBV20-1 with TRBJ2-3; TCRdb proposes TRBD2, but this gene call is untestable without DNA. The CDR3 runs 16 residues. The V gene's germline CDR1 is DFQATT and CDR2 SNEGSKA (reference sequence). The CDR3 loop is CSARNQLAGGEDTQYF.

V is TRBV5-1 and J is TRBJ1-2. This CDR3 is 13 amino acids long. CDR1 and CDR2 from the germline V gene are SGHRS and YFSETQ. The CDR3 here is CASSLVGNYGYTF.

This sequence joins TRBV28 and TRBJ2-2; TCRdb selects TRBD1, and the lack of DNA leaves this call unchecked. Germline CDR1 is MDHEN and CDR2 is SYDVKM. This CDR3 has 11 residues. The CDR3 here is CASSPPGELFF. The full variable domain, its missing parts supplied by reference TRBV28 and TRBJ2-2, is DVKVTQSSRYLVKRTGEKVFLECVQDMDHENMFWYRQDPGLGLRLIYFSYDVKMKEKGDIPEGYSVSREKKERFSLILESASTNQTSMYLCASSPPGELFFGEGSRLTVL.

The chain carries TRBV6-5 and TRBJ2-3. This CDR3 is built from 17 residues. CDR1 and CDR2 from the germline V gene are MNHEY and SVGAGI. The CDR3 is CASSYSVAHAYTDTQYF.